Below are 9 T cell receptor beta chains sequenced from a single sample in a study of neoadjuvant anti-PD-1 for oral cavity cancer. Some clones are missing from TCRdb's copy, which holds only in-frame ones; the method was immunoSEQ multiplex PCR. The repertoire has 6,600 or so clones, around 40% of them found once; the top ten carry roughly 25%. The source was tumor tissue, collected before nivolumab (anti-PD-1) treatment. The receptors stem from a person aged 40-85 years with oral cavity squamous cell carcinoma.

This clone has only a few counts. The chain recombines TRBV7-9 with TRBJ2-3; D may be TRBD1 (5 bases). This CDR3 region has 17 residues. V lost 5 bases to trimming and J lost 0 bases, with 18 bases between them. CDR1 is SEHNR and CDR2 is FQNEAQ in the germline V gene (reference sequence). CDR3 region: CASSPGMTASSTDTQYF. In DNA, the CDR3 is TGTGCCAGCAGCCCGGGCATGACAGCTTCAAGCACAGATACGCAGTATTTT.

The chain couples TRBV4-3 to TRBJ2-2; TRBD1 aligns across 7 bases. Losses at the gene ends were 3 bases for V and 6 bases for J; bases not matched to a gene: 10. The CDR3 consists of 16 residues. CDR1 and CDR2 (germline): LGHNA, YSLEER. CDR3 residues: CASSHGDSLGAGELFF. In DNA form, the CDR3 reads TGCGCCAGCAGCCATGGGGACAGTTTGGGGGCCGGGGAGCTGTTTTTT.

This clone was picked up a small number of times. This chain connects TRBV9 to TRBJ2-7; a weak D match, TRBD2 (6 bases). V was cut by 0 bases and J by 3 bases, with 13 bases left in between. Looked up from germline, CDR1 is SGDLS and CDR2 is YYNGEE. This CDR3 is 15 amino acids long. Written as DNA, the CDR3 is TGTGCCAGCAGCGTAGAGGGACTCCCACACTACGAGCAGTACTTC. It codes for CASSVEGLPHYEQYF.

This rearrangement joins TRBV28 to TRBJ1-6; a weak D match, TRBD1 (6 bases). Germline assignment: CDR1 MDHEN and CDR2 SYDVKM. CDR3 length: 16 amino acids. The V end was cut by 4 bases, the J end by 3 bases, with 13 bases between. DNA for the CDR3: TGTGCCAGCAGTTCCTCGGGACAAATCTATAATTCACCCCTCCACTTT. Residues: CASSSSGQIYNSPLHF. Supplemented by reference TRBV28 and TRBJ1-6, the full variable domain reads DVKVTQSSRYLVKRTGEKVFLECVQDMDHENMFWYRQDPGLGLRLIYFSYDVKMKEKGDIPEGYSVSREKKERFSLILESASTNQTSMYLCASSSSGQIYNSPLHFGNGTRLTVT.

The chain combines TRBV6-1 with TRBJ1-1, with D possibly TRBD1 on 5 matching bases. The CDR3 extends over 14 amino acids. Trimming removed 6 bases from V and 4 bases from J, with 15 bases in between. The germline CDR1 and CDR2 sequences are MNHNS and SASEGT. The CDR3 reads CASRAPGSATEAFF. The CDR3 bases are TGTGCCAGCAGGGCCCCAGGGTCGGCCACTGAAGCTTTCTTT.

The chain recombines TRBV19 with TRBJ1-4, with TRBD1 as a possible D gene (5 bases). With 5 bases removed from V and 6 bases from J, the gap between germline ends came to 13 bases. Germline values: CDR1 LNHDA, CDR2 SQIVND (reference sequence). The CDR3 contains 14 residues. CDR3 amino acids: CASSGGINHEKLFF. The CDR3 coding sequence is TGTGCCAGTAGTGGGGGGATTAACCATGAAAAACTGTTTTTT.

The CDR3 protein is CASTDRNYEQYF. Here the CDR3 DNA reads TGCGCCAGTACCGACAGGAACTACGAGCAGTACTTC. V gene TRBV10-2 combines with J gene TRBJ2-7; TRBD1 is a possible D gene (6 bases). V lost 9 bases, J lost 3 bases, and 12 bases lay in between. This CDR3 comprises 12 residues. Germline CDR1 and CDR2: WSHSY and SAAADI.

By its share, this clone is medium-sized. The CDR3 loop is CASSRRPGQGNTGELFF. CDR3 coding DNA: TGTGCCAGCTCACGACGGCCGGGACAGGGTAACACCGGGGAGCTGTTTTTT. V gene TRBV18 combines with J gene TRBJ2-2; TRBD1 agrees at 9 bases. This CDR3 spans 17 amino acids. Germline CDR1 reads KGHSH; CDR2 reads LQKENI. With 4 bases clipped from V and 2 bases from J, the junction kept 8 bases outside the gene matches.

V gene TRBV25-1 combines with J gene TRBJ2-7; D ambiguous. Per the germline V gene, CDR1 is MGHDK and CDR2 is SYGVNS. The CDR3 spans 11 residues. Trimming took 6 bases from V and 2 from J, leaving 5 bases between them. The CDR3 bases are TGTGCCAGCAGCATTACCTACGAGCAGTACTTC. It is translated as CASSITYEQYF.